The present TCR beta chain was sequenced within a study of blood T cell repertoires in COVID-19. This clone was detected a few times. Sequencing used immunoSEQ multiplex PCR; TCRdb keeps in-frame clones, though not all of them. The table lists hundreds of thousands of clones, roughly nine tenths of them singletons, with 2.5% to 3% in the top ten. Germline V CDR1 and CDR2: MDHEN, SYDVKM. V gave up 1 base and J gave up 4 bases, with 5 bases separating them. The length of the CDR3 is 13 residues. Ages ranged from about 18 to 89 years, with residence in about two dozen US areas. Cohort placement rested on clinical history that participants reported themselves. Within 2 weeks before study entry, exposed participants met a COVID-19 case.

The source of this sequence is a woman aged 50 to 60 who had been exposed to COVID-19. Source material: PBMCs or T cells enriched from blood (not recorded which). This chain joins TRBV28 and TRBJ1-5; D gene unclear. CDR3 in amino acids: CASSLFSNQPQHF. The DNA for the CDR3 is TGTGCCAGCAGTTTATTTTCTAATCAGCCCCAGCATTTT.